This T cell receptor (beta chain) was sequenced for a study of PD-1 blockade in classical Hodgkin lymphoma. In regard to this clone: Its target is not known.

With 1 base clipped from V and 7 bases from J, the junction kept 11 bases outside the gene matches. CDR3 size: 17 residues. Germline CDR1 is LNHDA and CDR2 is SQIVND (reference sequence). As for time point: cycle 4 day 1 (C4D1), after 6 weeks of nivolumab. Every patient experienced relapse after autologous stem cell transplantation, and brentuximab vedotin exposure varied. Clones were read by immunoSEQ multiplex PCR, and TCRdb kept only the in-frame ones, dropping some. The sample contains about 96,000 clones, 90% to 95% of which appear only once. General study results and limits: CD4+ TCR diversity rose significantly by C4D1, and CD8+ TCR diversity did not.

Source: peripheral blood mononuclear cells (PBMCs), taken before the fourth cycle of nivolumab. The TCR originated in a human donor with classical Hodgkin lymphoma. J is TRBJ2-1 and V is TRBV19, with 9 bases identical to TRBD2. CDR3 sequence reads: CASSIGALAGRGNEQFF. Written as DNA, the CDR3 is TGTGCCAGTAGTATAGGGGCCCTAGCGGGAAGGGGGAATGAGCAGTTCTTC.